The 10 T cell receptor beta chains below were found in one sample sequenced in a study of radiation and T cells in renal cell carcinoma. Here immunoSEQ multiplex PCR was the method, and the copy in TCRdb shows in-frame clones only, minus some. The sample has more than 100,000 clones; 88% are singletons. The sample's time point: blood 2 weeks post-SBRT. The treatment is: 15 Gy SBRT to primary tumor, nephrectomy 4 weeks later. The material sequenced was blood, taken from a patient whose treatment included radiotherapy and nephrectomy. The receptors shown here come from a woman in her seventies with renal cell carcinoma.

The rearrangement links TRBV19 to TRBJ1-5; 9 nucleotides match TRBD1. Unmatched junction bases numbered 7, after V lost 7 bases and J lost 3 bases. The CDR3 is 15 amino acids. The germline CDR1 and CDR2 sequences are LNHDA and SQIVND (reference sequence). The CDR3, as DNA: TGTGCCAGTACAACCGGGACAGGGTTCAATCAGCCCCAGCATTTT. Residues: CASTTGTGFNQPQHF.

V and J are TRBV7-2 and TRBJ1-1; maybe TRBD1 (5 bases). CDR1 SGHTA and CDR2 FQGNSA come from the germline V gene. The CDR3 extends over 14 amino acids. Trimming took 3 bases from V and 2 from J, leaving 10 bases between them. The CDR3 loop reads CASSFQGPNTEAFF. In DNA form, the CDR3 reads TGTGCCAGCAGCTTCCAGGGCCCCAACACTGAAGCTTTCTTT.

The chain is built from TRBV14 and TRBJ1-1; perhaps TRBD1 as D (5 bases). Germline CDR1 SGHDN, CDR2 FVKESK. The CDR3 sequence is 17 residues long. V lost 4 bases and J lost 4, with 22 bases in between. CDR3 loop: CASSRLRAGRSFTEAFF. CDR3 nucleotides: TGTGCCAGCAGCCGCCTAAGGGCGGGACGAAGCTTCACTGAAGCTTTCTTT.

J is TRBJ2-7 and V is TRBV10-3; 8 nucleotides match TRBD1. J was trimmed by 5 bases and V by 4 bases; bases with no gene match: 13. The germline V gene encodes CDR1 ENHRY and CDR2 SYGVKD. The CDR3 is 16 amino acids. CDR3 sequence (DNA): TGTGCCATCAGTGCGTTCCCGCCAGGGGGCAAAGACGAGCAGTACTTC. Amino acids: CAISAFPPGGKDEQYF.

The chain combines TRBV27 with TRBJ2-7; weak D call: TRBD2 (6 bases). V shed 5 bases and J shed 3 bases, with 8 bases lying between them. CDR3 length: 12 amino acids. Per the germline V gene, CDR1 is MNHEY and CDR2 is SMNVEV (reference sequence). CDR3 nucleotide sequence: TGTGCCAGCAGTGCGGGGTACTACGAGCAGTACTTC. It translates to CASSAGYYEQYF.

Only a few counts were recorded for this clone. CDR3 region: CAWSSGWNTEAFF. The CDR3 DNA sequence: TGTGCCTGGAGTTCAGGGTGGAACACTGAAGCTTTCTTT. The gene calls are TRBV30 and TRBJ1-1; possible D gene TRBD1, 5 bases. V lost 2 bases and J 1 base, leaving 8 bases between the germline ends. The germline gives CDR1 GTSNPN, CDR2 SVGIG (reference sequence). This CDR3 is 13 amino acids long.

The gene calls are TRBV7-9 and TRBJ1-3; no clear D. Germline CDR1 and CDR2: SEHNR and FQNEAQ (reference sequence). V was pared by 5 bases and J by 0 bases, with 14 bases between. This CDR3 spans 16 amino acids. The CDR3, as DNA: TGTGCCAGCAGCCCGGACCTGATTCGCTCTGGAAACACCATATATTTT. Translation gives CASSPDLIRSGNTIYF.

V is TRBV9 and J is TRBJ1-3; TRBD1 might be the D (5 bases). V was cut by 3 bases and J by 4 bases, with 14 bases left in between. There are 15 residues in the CDR3. The V gene's germline CDR1 is SGDLS and CDR2 YYNGEE. In DNA, the CDR3 is TGTGCCAGCAGCGCCCCCGGGGGTTCCGGAAACACCATATATTTT. It translates to CASSAPGGSGNTIYF.

This chain uses TRBV6-5 with TRBJ1-1; D might be TRBD1 (5 bases). The germline gives CDR1 MNHEY, CDR2 SVGAGI. The CDR3 loop spans 13 amino acids. V shed 6 bases and J shed 5 bases, with 13 bases lying between them. The CDR3 here is CASRIPGGTEAFF. The CDR3 DNA reads TGTGCCAGCAGGATACCGGGGGGGACTGAAGCTTTCTTT.

V and J are TRBV9 and TRBJ2-7; D remains unclear. This CDR3 is 14 amino acids long. CDR1 is SGDLS and CDR2 is YYNGEE in the germline V gene. Trimming left V 0 bases short and J 4 bases short, with 11 bases between. The CDR3 DNA reads as TGTGCCAGCAGCGTAGCGGTGGGTGGGTACGAGCAGTACTTC. It codes for CASSVAVGGYEQYF.